Presented here are 32 T cell receptor beta chains from one specimen sequenced in a study of T cells in Graves' hyperthyroidism and ophthalmopathy. Using RNA transcripts as the source, TCR beta CDR3 regions were amplified. The study used the HTBI primer set for a first-round RT-PCR of the TCR CDR3. TCRdb ran MiXCR on the multiplex PCR reads and lists one entry per CDR3 protein. The data show 380,000 or so distinct CDR3 sequences, about 15% seen once. The specimen sequenced was blood. The origin of the receptors is a woman aged 30 to 39 with Graves' hyperthyroidism.

This clonotype was recorded a few times. The V and J genes are TRBV28 and TRBJ1-6; 8 nucleotides align to TRBD1. Germline lookup yields CDR1 MDHEN and CDR2 SYDVKM. The CDR3 has 13 amino acids. V lost 6 bases, J lost 14 bases, and 9 bases stayed unmatched. This CDR3 is CASSTTGARALHF. The DNA of the CDR3 is TGTGCCAGCAGCACGACAGGGGCACGGGCCCTCCACTTT.

This clonotype appeared many times. The chain combines TRBV3-1 with TRBJ2-3; a possible D gene is TRBD2 (6 bases). V gave up 4 bases and J gave up 8 bases, with 19 bases separating them. Germline V lookup: CDR1 LGHDT, CDR2 YNNKEL (reference sequence). CDR3 length: 15 residues. The CDR3 DNA follows: TGTGCCAGCAGCCGCGAGGGAGGCTTCGCTGCTACGCAGTATTTT. This gives the protein CASSREGGFAATQYF.

This CDR3 reads CASSLTDQRPQYF. CDR3 nucleotides: TGTGCCAGCAGCCTTACAGACCAGAGGCCGCAGTACTTC. The V gene is TRBV14, the J gene TRBJ2-5; D unclear. The germline V gene encodes CDR1 SGHDN and CDR2 FVKESK. The CDR3 contains 13 residues. Between the trimmed V and J ends, which lost 4 bases and 11 bases, there was a span of 17 bases.

This clonotype showed up just a few times. This rearrangement joins TRBV30 to TRBJ1-2; unclear D gene. Trimming pared 0 bases from V and 6 bases from J, leaving 11 bases between. The germline CDR1 and CDR2 sequences are GTSNPN and SVGIG (reference sequence). The CDR3 loop spans 13 amino acids. In nucleotides, the CDR3 is TGTGCCTGGAGTGTTGGGCAGACCAATGGCTACACCTTC. This codes for CAWSVGQTNGYTF.

This clonotype was seen many times. The chain joins TRBV11-2 to TRBJ2-1, with D unresolved. This CDR3 is built from 12 residues. Germline CDR1 and CDR2: SGHAT and FQNNGV. Trimming left V 1 base short and J 9 bases short, with 7 bases between. The DNA of the CDR3 is TGTGCCAGCAGCTTAGTGGGTCCTGAGCAGTTCTTC. Translating gives CASSLVGPEQFF.

As concerns this clonotype: Germline is not matched at one junction end, which may reflect a read error. The V call is TRBV10-3, the J call TRBJ1-1; no clear D gene. The germline gives CDR1 ENHRY, CDR2 SYGVKD. This CDR3 spans 13 amino acids. The CDR3 coding sequence is TGTGCCATCAATGAGGACCGCTACACTGAAGCTTTCTTT. This codes for CAINEDRYTEAFF.

In its sample, this clonotype was seen many times. The rearrangement joins TRBV5-1 to TRBJ2-2, with no clear D. This CDR3 spans 15 amino acids. Per germline, CDR1 SGHRS and CDR2 YFSETQ. Between the trimmed V and J ends, which lost 0 bases and 4 bases, there was a span of 10 bases. CDR3 protein: CASSLDPSATGELFF. In DNA form, the CDR3 reads TGCGCCAGCAGCTTGGATCCCTCCGCCACCGGGGAGCTGTTTTTT.

This clonotype was detected many times. The gene calls are TRBV11-2 and TRBJ1-2; possibly TRBD1 for D (5 bases). Trimming removed 0 bases at V and 7 bases at J, with 15 bases between. Germline assignment: CDR1 SGHAT and CDR2 FQNNGV. This CDR3 is built from 15 residues. This CDR3 reads CASSLDIPRAAGYTF. In nucleotides, the CDR3 is TGTGCCAGCAGCTTAGATATACCCAGGGCCGCTGGCTACACCTTC.

Turning to this clonotype: Just one base apart from a much larger clone, this may be a read error. The chain is built from TRBV6-9 and TRBJ1-2, with D hard to call. This CDR3 spans 11 amino acids. V was cut by 7 bases and J by 7 bases, with 10 bases left in between. From germline, CDR1 is MNHGY and CDR2 SVAAGI. CDR3 protein: CASISVGGYTF. For the CDR3, the DNA is TGTGCCAGCATTTCGGTCGGTGGCTACACCTTC.

This clonotype was detected only a few times. This chain uses TRBV20-1 with TRBJ2-7, with TRBD2 as a possible D gene (6 bases). Per germline, CDR1 DFQATT and CDR2 SNEGSKA (reference sequence). V shed 3 bases and J shed 3 bases, with 12 bases lying between them. The CDR3 loop spans 13 amino acids. The chain's CDR3 is CSASTSLGYEQYF. DNA of the CDR3: TGCAGTGCTAGTACTAGCCTAGGCTACGAGCAGTACTTC.

CDR3 DNA sequence: TGTGCCAGCAATTTGCGGGAGATCCAAGAGACCCAGTACTTC. Translating it yields CASNLREIQETQYF. This chain uses TRBV7-2 with TRBJ2-5; TRBD2 matches at 7 bases. This CDR3 is 14 amino acids long. The trim removed 7 bases at V and 1 base at J, leaving 6 bases unmatched. Looked up from germline, CDR1 is SGHTA and CDR2 is FQGNSA.

This clonotype was counted at least ten times. V gene TRBV28 combines with J gene TRBJ2-1; 11 bases are shared with TRBD2. Trimming at V came to 2 bases and at J to 9 bases, leaving 12 bases not matched to a gene. Germline CDR1 MDHEN, CDR2 SYDVKM. The CDR3 contains 17 residues. The CDR3 loop is CASSLVGTSGRRSEQFF. The CDR3 coding sequence is TGTGCCAGCAGTTTAGTCGGCACTAGCGGGAGAAGAAGTGAGCAGTTCTTC.

The chain uses TRBV10-3 and TRBJ2-7, with unresolved D. Germline CDR1 ENHRY, CDR2 SYGVKD. Trimming took 2 bases from V and 3 from J, leaving 5 bases between them. The CDR3 spans 12 residues. In DNA, the CDR3 is TGTGCCATCAGTGAGCCCCACTACGAGCAGTACTTC. It yields the protein CAISEPHYEQYF.

This clonotype was counted ten times or more. This rearrangement joins TRBV11-2 to TRBJ1-4, with 8 bases identical to TRBD1. This CDR3 is 14 amino acids long. J gave up 7 bases and V 5 bases, and 6 bases lay outside the gene matches. Germline lookup yields CDR1 SGHAT and CDR2 FQNNGV. CDR3 residues: CASSPGQGAEKLFF. CDR3 coding DNA: TGTGCCAGCAGCCCCGGACAGGGCGCTGAAAAACTGTTTTTT.

V is TRBV27 and J is TRBJ1-2; D ambiguous. In germline, CDR1 is MNHEY, CDR2 SMNVEV (reference sequence). Between the trimmed V and J ends, which lost 3 bases and 3 bases, there was a span of 11 bases. The CDR3 totals 14 residues. DNA for the CDR3: TGTGCCAGCAGTTTCCTGGGGAGCGACTATGGCTACACCTTC. Protein: CASSFLGSDYGYTF.

This chain joins TRBV10-3 and TRBJ2-7; TRBD1 matches 7 bases. This CDR3 has 11 amino acids. Germline V gene sequence: CDR1 ENHRY, CDR2 SYGVKD. V was pared by 8 bases and J by 2 bases, with 0 bases of the junction left unmatched. The CDR3 coding sequence is TGTGCCATCGGGACAGCCTACGAGCAGTACTTC. Protein: CAIGTAYEQYF.

This clonotype was detected a few times. The CDR3 loop is CASSDSAGGIGGYTF. CDR3 bases: TGTGCCAGCAGTGACTCGGCAGGGGGGATAGGGGGCTACACCTTC. The chain uses TRBV6-4 and TRBJ1-2; the match to TRBD1 covers 7 bases. The CDR3 consists of 15 residues. The V gene's germline CDR1 is MRHNA and CDR2 SNTAGT. Trimming removed 0 bases from V and 8 bases from J; junction bases left unmatched: 9.

This clonotype was picked up many times. This chain uses TRBV12-3 or TRBV12-4 with TRBJ1-1, with TRBD1 as a possible D gene (5 bases). The length of the CDR3 is 13 residues. V gave up 3 bases and J gave up 5 bases, with 10 bases separating them. This CDR3 reads CASSFQRGTEAFF. The DNA of the CDR3 is TGTGCCAGCAGTTTTCAGAGGGGTACTGAAGCTTTCTTT.

About this clonotype: This clone may be a read error of a much larger clone one base away. The chain combines TRBV7-3 with TRBJ2-2; 9 bases fit TRBD2. Germline CDR1 and CDR2: SGHTA and FQGTGA. CDR3 length: 15 amino acids. The CDR3 sequence is CASSFAGGPTGERFF. CDR3 DNA: TGTGCCAGCAGCTTCGCGGGAGGGCCAACCGGGGAGCGGTTTTTT.

Many counts were recorded for this clonotype. The chain couples TRBV11-1 to TRBJ2-7, with 9 bases that match TRBD1. Losses at the gene ends were 5 bases for V and 6 bases for J; bases not matched to a gene: 8. From germline, CDR1 is SGHAT and CDR2 FQDESV (reference sequence). This CDR3 comprises 14 residues. The CDR3 sequence: CASSQTGGPIEQYF. CDR3 nucleotides: TGTGCCAGCAGCCAGACAGGGGGACCGATCGAGCAGTACTTC. Full variable domain (outside the CDR3, taken from reference TRBV11-1 and TRBJ2-7): EAEVAQSPRYKITEKSQAVAFWCDPISGHATLYWYRQILGQGPELLVQFQDESVVDDSQLPKDRFSAERLKGVDSTLKIQPAELGDSAMYLCASSQTGGPIEQYFGPGTRLTVT.

This clonotype was observed many times. A read error may account for a junction end that differs from germline. This chain connects TRBV28 to TRBJ2-3; the match to TRBD2 covers 12 bases. This CDR3 has 16 residues. The V gene's germline CDR1 is MDHEN and CDR2 SYDVKM. CDR3 protein: CTSSPSGLAGTDTQYF. The DNA for the CDR3 is TGTACCAGCAGTCCCTCTGGACTAGCGGGAACAGATACGCAGTATTTT.

The table lists this clonotype with a few counts. The chain carries TRBV20-1 and TRBJ2-7; the match to TRBD1 covers 7 bases. CDR3 size: 12 residues. The J segment lost 4 bases and the V segment lost 8 bases, leaving 8 bases of the junction unmatched. Looked up from germline, CDR1 is DFQATT and CDR2 is SNEGSKA (reference sequence). This chain's CDR3 is CSPTGDWYEQYF. CDR3 coding DNA: TGCAGTCCTACAGGGGATTGGTACGAGCAGTACTTC.

In this sample, this clonotype turned up many times. The chain links TRBV2 to TRBJ2-2; 7 bases map to TRBD1. The CDR3 contains 15 residues. Germline CDR1 is SNHLY and CDR2 is FYNNEI. V shed 6 bases and J 4 bases; nucleotides not matched to a gene: 8. CDR3 residues: CASSKIQGRTGELFF. CDR3 bases: TGTGCCAGCAGCAAAATACAGGGGCGCACCGGGGAGCTGTTTTTT.

This clonotype was counted many times. V and J are TRBV10-3 and TRBJ1-2; no reliable D call. CDR3 length: 13 amino acids. Germline V gene sequence: CDR1 ENHRY, CDR2 SYGVKD. V lost 6 bases and J lost 2, with 10 bases in between. The CDR3 DNA reads TGTGCCATCAGCTACGGTGTGAACTATGGCTACACCTTC. It yields the protein CAISYGVNYGYTF.

This clonotype was observed at least ten times. This chain connects TRBV2 to TRBJ2-5; D unresolved. Germline assignment: CDR1 SNHLY and CDR2 FYNNEI. The CDR3 sequence is 13 residues long. V was clipped by 5 bases and J by 4 bases, with 11 bases between them. This chain's CDR3 is CASSKEKRETQYF. CDR3 sequence (DNA): TGTGCCAGCAGTAAGGAGAAGCGAGAGACCCAGTACTTC.

The chain combines TRBV10-3 with TRBJ1-1; TRBD1 is a possible D gene (5 bases). The CDR3 runs 14 residues. Germline V CDR1 and CDR2: ENHRY, SYGVKD. V lost 6 bases and J lost 1, with 12 bases in between. CDR3 residues: CAIRARAPNTEAFF. CDR3 nucleotides: TGTGCCATCAGAGCCAGGGCCCCGAACACTGAAGCTTTCTTT.

This clonotype was seen ten or more times. V is TRBV28 and J is TRBJ1-6; D not certain. The V gene lost 5 bases and the J gene lost 8 bases, with 4 bases spanning the gap. CDR3 length: 11 residues. CDR1 MDHEN and CDR2 SYDVKM come from the germline V gene. Here the CDR3 reads CASSGDSPLHF. Written as DNA, the CDR3 is TGTGCCAGCAGTGGTGATTCACCCCTCCACTTT.

This clonotype has at least ten counts. This chain links TRBV6-6 with TRBJ1-2; D is possibly TRBD1 (5 bases). The CDR3 consists of 16 residues. Germline lookup yields CDR1 MNHNY and CDR2 SVGAGI (reference sequence). Trimming removed 0 bases from V and 1 base from J, with 12 bases in between. The CDR3 is CASSYSKGIFNYGYTF. As DNA, the CDR3 is TGTGCCAGCAGTTACTCGAAGGGGATATTTAACTATGGCTACACCTTC.

The chain's CDR3 is CASSSRPGQGGDTQYF. The CDR3 bases are TGTGCCAGCAGCTCTAGGCCGGGACAGGGAGGAGATACGCAGTATTTT. V and J are TRBV6-1 and TRBJ2-3; TRBD1 matches 9 bases. The V gene's germline CDR1 is MNHNS and CDR2 SASEGT. The CDR3 runs to 16 residues. The junction had 12 bases not matched to a gene; V was cut back by 6 bases and J by 5 bases.

This chain uses TRBV2 with TRBJ2-5; 7 nucleotides line up with TRBD2. Germline CDR1 is SNHLY and CDR2 is FYNNEI. This CDR3 is 14 amino acids long. Trimming cost V 6 bases and J 5 bases; bases outside gene matches: 9. The DNA for the CDR3 is TGTGCCAGCAGCGCCCGGCGGGGAGGGGAGACCCAGTACTTC. Its translation: CASSARRGGETQYF.

This clonotype was detected many times. The chain has TRBV7-8 and TRBJ1-1; possibly TRBD1 for D (6 bases). CDR1 and CDR2 from the germline V gene are SGHVS and FQNEAQ. The CDR3 is made up of 14 amino acids. The ends were cut back, 4 bases at V and 4 bases at J, with 13 bases in the middle. For the CDR3, the DNA is TGTGCCAGCAGCTCGCAACAGGGTAGCACTGAAGCTTTCTTT. Amino acids: CASSSQQGSTEAFF.

This clonotype was recorded at least ten times. V and J are TRBV5-5 and TRBJ2-3; TRBD1 is a possible D gene (6 bases). The CDR3 has 15 residues. Deletions cut 1 base from V and 2 bases from J, with 11 bases between. Germline V gene data show CDR1 as SGHKS and CDR2 as YYEKEE (reference sequence). The CDR3, as DNA: TGTGCCAGCAGCTTGCCGCAGGGGCCCACAGATACGCAGTATTTT. Its translation: CASSLPQGPTDTQYF.